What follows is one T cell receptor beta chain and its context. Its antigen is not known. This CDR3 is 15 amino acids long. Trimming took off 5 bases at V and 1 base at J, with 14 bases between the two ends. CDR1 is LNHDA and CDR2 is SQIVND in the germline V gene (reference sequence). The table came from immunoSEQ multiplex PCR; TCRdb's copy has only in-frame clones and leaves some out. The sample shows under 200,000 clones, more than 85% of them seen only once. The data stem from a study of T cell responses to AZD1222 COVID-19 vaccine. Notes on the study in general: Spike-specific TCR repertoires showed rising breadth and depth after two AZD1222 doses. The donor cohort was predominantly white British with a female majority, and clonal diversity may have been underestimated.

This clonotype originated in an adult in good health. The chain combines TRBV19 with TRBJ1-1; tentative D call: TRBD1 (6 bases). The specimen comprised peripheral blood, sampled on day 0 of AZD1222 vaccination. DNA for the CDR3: TGTGCCAGTAGTGCCACAGGGCTCGGGAACACTGAAGCTTTCTTT. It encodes CASSATGLGNTEAFF.